One T cell receptor beta chain is described in this entry. Antigen: not known. The data originate from a study of shared clonotypes between healthy human individuals. Study at large: Aged 18 to 49, the donors were a couple of women and three men. Whole-study results and caveats: Naive CD4 clonotype sharing across a handful of donors was about 5%. In this cohort, only blood was sampled, and tissue repertoires likely differ.

Naive CD45RA+ and memory CD45RA-negative subsets were split from CD4+ cells. J was trimmed by 6 bases and V by 6 bases; bases with no gene match: 11. This CDR3 is built from 16 residues. Germline V gene data show CDR1 as MNHEY and CDR2 as SMNVEV (reference sequence). This table comes from immunoSEQ multiplex PCR, and its TCRdb copy is limited to in-frame clones, with some not included. This sample has under 1,100,000 clones, with about 75% found just once. The source of this sequence is a man between 18 and 35 years old in good health. The genes are TRBV27 and TRBJ2-2, with 9 positions matching TRBD1. The sample consisted of memory CD4+ T cells sorted from blood. Subset noted: CD45RA-negative fraction. In DNA, the CDR3 is TGTGCCAGCAGAGCTATTATACAGGGGGCGGCCGGGGAGCTGTTTTTT. Its translation is CASRAIIQGAAGELFF.